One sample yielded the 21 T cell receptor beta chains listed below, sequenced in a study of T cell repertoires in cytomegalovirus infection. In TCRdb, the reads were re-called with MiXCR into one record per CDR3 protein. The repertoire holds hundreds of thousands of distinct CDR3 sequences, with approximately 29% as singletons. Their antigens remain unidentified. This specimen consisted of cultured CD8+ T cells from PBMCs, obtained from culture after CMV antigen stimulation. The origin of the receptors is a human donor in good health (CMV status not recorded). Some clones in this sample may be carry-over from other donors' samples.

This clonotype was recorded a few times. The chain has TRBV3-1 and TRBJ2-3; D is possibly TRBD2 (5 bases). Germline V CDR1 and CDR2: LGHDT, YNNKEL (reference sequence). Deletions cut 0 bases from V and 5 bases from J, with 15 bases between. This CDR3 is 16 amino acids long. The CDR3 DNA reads TGTGCCAGCAGCCAAGATGTACTAGTGGAAGGAGATACGCAGTATTTT. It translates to CASSQDVLVEGDTQYF.

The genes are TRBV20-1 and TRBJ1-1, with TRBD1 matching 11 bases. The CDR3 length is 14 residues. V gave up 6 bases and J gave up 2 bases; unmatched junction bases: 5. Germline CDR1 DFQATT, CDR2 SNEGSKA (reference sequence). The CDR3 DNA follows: TGCAGTGCGAGGACAGGGGGCGTCAACACTGAAGCTTTCTTT. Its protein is CSARTGGVNTEAFF.

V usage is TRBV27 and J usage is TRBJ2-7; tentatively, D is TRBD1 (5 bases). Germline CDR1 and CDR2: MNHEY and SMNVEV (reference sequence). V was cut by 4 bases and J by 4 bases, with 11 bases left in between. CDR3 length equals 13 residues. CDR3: CASSWQGGYEQYF. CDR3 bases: TGTGCCAGCAGTTGGCAGGGTGGGTACGAGCAGTACTTC.

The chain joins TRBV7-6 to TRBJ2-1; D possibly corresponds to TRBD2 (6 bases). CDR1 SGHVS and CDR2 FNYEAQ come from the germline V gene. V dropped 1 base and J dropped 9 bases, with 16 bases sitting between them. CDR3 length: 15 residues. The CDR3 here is CASSLGAGSGVEQFF. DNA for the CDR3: TGTGCCAGCAGCTTAGGGGCAGGGTCGGGGGTTGAGCAGTTCTTC.

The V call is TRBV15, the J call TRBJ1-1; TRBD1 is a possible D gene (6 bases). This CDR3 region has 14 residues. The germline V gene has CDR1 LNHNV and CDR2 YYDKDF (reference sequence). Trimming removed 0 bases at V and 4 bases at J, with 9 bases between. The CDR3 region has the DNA TGTGCCACCAGCAGAGAACAGGGTCCCACTGAAGCTTTCTTT. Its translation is CATSREQGPTEAFF.

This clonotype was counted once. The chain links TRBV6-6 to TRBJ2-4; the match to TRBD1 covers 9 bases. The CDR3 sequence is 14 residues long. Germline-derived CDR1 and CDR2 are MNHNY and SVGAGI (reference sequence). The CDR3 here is CVIQTVPPGQGRYF. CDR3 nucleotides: TGTGTCATCCAAACTGTACCCCCGGGACAGGGACGGTACTTC.

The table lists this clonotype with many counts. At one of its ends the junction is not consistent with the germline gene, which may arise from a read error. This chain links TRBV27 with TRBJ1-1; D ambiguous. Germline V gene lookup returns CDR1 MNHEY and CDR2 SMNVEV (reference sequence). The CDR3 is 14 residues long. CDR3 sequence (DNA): TGTGCCAGCAGCTTATTGGGCAGAAACACTGAAGCTTTCTTT. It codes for CASSLLGRNTEAFF.

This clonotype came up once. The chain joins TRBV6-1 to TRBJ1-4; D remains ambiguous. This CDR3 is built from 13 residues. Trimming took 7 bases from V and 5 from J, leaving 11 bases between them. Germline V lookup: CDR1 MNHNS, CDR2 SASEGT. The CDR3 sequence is CASTPGINEKLFF. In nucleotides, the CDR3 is TGTGCCAGCACCCCGGGAATAAATGAAAAACTGTTTTTT.

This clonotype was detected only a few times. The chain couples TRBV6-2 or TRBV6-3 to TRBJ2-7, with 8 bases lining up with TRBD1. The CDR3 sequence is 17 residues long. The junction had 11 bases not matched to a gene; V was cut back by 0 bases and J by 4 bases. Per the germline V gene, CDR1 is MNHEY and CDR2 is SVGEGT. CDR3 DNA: TGTGCCAGCAGTTACTCGAGGATAGGACAGGGACAATACGAGCAGTACGTC. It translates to CASSYSRIGQGQYEQYV.

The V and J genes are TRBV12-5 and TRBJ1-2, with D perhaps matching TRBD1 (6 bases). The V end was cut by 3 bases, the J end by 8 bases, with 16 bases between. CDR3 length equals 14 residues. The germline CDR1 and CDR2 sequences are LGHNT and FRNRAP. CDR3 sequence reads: CASGLPPGGEGYTF. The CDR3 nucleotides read TGTGCTAGTGGTTTACCCCCTGGGGGCGAGGGCTACACCTTC. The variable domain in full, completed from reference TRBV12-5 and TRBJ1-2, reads DARVTQTPRHKVTEMGQEVTMRCQPILGHNTVFWYRQTMMQGLELLAYFRNRAPLDDSGMPKDRFSAEMPDATLATLKIQPSEPRDSAVYFCASGLPPGGEGYTFGSGTRLTVV.

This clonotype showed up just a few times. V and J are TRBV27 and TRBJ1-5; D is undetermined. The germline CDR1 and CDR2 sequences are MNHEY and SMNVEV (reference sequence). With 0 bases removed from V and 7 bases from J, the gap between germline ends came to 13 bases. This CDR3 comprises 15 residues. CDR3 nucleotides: TGTGCCAGCAGTTTATCTCCGGGTCCCGCGCAGCCCCAGCATTTT. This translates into CASSLSPGPAQPQHF.

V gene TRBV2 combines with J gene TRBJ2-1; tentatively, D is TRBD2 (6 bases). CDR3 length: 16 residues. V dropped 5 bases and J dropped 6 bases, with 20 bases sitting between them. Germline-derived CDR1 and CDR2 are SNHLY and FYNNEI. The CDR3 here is CASSSTQLALGNEQFF. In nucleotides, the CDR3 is TGTGCCAGCAGTTCAACCCAACTAGCTCTGGGCAATGAGCAGTTCTTC.

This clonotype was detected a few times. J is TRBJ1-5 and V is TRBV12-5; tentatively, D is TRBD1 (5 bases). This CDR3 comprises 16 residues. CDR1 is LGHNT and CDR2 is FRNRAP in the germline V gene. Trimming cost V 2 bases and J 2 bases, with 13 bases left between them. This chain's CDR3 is CASGLNGGMGNQPQHF. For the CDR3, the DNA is TGTGCTAGTGGTTTGAACGGGGGAATGGGCAATCAGCCCCAGCATTTT.

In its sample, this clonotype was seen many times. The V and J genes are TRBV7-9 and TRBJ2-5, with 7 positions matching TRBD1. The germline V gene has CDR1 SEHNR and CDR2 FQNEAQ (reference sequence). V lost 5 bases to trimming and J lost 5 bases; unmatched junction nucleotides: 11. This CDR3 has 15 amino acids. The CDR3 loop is CASSPKQGPAETQYF. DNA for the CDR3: TGTGCCAGCAGCCCGAAACAGGGGCCTGCGGAGACCCAGTACTTC. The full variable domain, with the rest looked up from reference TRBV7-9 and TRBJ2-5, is DTGVSQNPRHKITKRGQNVTFRCDPISEHNRLYWYRQTLGQGPEFLTYFQNEAQLEKSRLLSDRFSAERPKGSFSTLEIQRTEQGDSAMYLCASSPKQGPAETQYFGPGTRLLVL.

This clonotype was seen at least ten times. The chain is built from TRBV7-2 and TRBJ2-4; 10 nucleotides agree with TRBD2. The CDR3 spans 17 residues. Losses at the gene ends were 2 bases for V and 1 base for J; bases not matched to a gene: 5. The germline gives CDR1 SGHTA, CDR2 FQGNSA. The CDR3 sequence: CASSLRAGGPAKNIQYF. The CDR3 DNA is TGTGCCAGCAGCTTAAGAGCGGGGGGGCCGGCCAAAAACATTCAGTACTTC.

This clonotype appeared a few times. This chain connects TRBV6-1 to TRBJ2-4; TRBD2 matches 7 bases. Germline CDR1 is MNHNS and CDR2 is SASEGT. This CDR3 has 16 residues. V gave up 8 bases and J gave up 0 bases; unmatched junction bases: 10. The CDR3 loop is CASGRGAHLAKNIQYF. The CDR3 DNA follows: TGTGCCAGCGGGAGGGGAGCCCATTTAGCCAAAAACATTCAGTACTTC.

CDR3 region: CASSLVQGPGNTIYF. The CDR3 bases are TGTGCCAGCAGCTTAGTCCAGGGGCCCGGAAACACCATATATTTT. The V gene is TRBV7-8, the J gene TRBJ1-3, with D possibly being TRBD1 (6 bases). The CDR3 length is 15 residues. V lost 1 base to trimming and J lost 4 bases, with 11 bases between them. Per the germline V gene, CDR1 is SGHVS and CDR2 is FQNEAQ.

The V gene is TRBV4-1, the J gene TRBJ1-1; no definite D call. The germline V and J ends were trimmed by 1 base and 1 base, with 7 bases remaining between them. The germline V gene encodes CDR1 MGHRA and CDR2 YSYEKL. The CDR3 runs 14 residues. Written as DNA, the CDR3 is TGCGCCAGCAGCCAAGCGAGGGCGAACACTGAAGCTTTCTTT. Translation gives CASSQARANTEAFF.

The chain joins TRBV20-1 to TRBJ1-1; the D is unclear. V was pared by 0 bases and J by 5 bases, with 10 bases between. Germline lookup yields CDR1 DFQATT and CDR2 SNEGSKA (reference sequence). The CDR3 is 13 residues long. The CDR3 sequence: CSARDTPRTEAFF. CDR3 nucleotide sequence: TGCAGTGCTAGAGATACCCCGAGGACTGAAGCTTTCTTT.

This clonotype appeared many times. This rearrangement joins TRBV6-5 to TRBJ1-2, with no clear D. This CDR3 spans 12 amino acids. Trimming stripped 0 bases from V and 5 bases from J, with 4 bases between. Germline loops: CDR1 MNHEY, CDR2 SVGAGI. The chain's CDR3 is CASSYSGYGYTF. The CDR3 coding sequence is TGTGCCAGCAGTTACTCGGGATATGGCTACACCTTC.

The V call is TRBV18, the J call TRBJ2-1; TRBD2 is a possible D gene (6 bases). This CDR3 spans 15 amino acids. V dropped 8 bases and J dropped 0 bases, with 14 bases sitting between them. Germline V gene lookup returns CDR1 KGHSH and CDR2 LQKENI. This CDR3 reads CASPPEGGSYNEQFF. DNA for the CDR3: TGTGCCAGCCCTCCGGAGGGAGGCTCCTACAATGAGCAGTTCTTC.